This TCR beta chain was identified during a study of neurological immune-mediated disorders. Across the study: The 35 or so patients with multiple sclerosis comprised some 30 relapsing-remitting cases and 3 secondary progressive cases. Points from the study as a whole: Private repertoires in all groups were suggested, as expanded clones shared no CDR3 amino acid sequences across subjects.

This CDR3 is built from 15 residues. Germline lookup yields CDR1 WSHSY and CDR2 SAAADI. V shed 6 bases and J 3 bases; nucleotides not matched to a gene: 5. The unsorted libraries originated from 2 million PBMCs kept at -80 C. Synthesis of cDNA was carried out by template-switch 5'RACE. The reaction used 10-nucleotide random UMIs. MiXCR, applied by TCRdb to the 5' RACE reads, yields one record per CDR3 protein. This sample has over 35,000 distinct CDR3 sequences, with over 2% found just once. This clonotype was found many times. Its antigen is unknown. The clonotype originates from a man in his thirties or forties with multiple sclerosis. The sample was PBMCs. J is TRBJ1-6 and V is TRBV10-2; 7 nucleotides align to TRBD1. CDR3 amino acids: CASRGGTVYNSPLHF. As DNA, the CDR3 is TGCGCCAGCAGGGGGGGGACAGTCTATAATTCACCCCTCCACTTT.